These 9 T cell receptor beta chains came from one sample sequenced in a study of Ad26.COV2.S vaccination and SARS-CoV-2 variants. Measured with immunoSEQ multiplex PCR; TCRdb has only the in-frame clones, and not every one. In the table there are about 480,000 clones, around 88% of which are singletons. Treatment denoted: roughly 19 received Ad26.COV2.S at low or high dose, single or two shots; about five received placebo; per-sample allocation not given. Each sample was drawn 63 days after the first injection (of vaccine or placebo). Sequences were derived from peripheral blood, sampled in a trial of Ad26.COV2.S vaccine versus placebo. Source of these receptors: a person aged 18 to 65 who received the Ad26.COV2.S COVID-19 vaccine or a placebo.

CDR3 nucleotides: TGTGCCAGCACCCGGGACAGGGACTATGGCTACACCTTC. Translated, it gives CASTRDRDYGYTF. The J gene is TRBJ1-2, the V gene TRBV9, with 9 nucleotides matching TRBD1. CDR1 SGDLS and CDR2 YYNGEE come from the germline V gene. Germline trimming cut 6 bases from V and 3 bases from J; bases unmatched to any gene: 3. This CDR3 has 13 amino acids.

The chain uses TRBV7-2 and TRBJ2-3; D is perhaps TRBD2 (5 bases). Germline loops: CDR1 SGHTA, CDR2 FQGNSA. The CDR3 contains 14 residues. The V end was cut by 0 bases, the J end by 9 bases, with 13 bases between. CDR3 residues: CASSLAPQPGTQYF. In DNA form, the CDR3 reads TGTGCCAGCAGCTTAGCGCCCCAGCCGGGGACGCAGTATTTT.

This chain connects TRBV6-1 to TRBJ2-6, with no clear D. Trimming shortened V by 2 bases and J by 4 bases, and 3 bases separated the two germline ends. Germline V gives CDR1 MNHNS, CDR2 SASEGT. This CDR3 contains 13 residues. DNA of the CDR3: TGTGCCAGCAGTGAACCCGGGGCCAACGTCCTGACTTTC. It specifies CASSEPGANVLTF.

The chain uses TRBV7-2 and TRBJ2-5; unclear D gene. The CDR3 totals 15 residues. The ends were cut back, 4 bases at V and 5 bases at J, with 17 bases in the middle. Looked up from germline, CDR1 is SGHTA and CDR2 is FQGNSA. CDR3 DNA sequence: TGTGCCAGCAGCTCGGACGGCCGGTTAGGGGAGACCCAGTACTTC. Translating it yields CASSSDGRLGETQYF.

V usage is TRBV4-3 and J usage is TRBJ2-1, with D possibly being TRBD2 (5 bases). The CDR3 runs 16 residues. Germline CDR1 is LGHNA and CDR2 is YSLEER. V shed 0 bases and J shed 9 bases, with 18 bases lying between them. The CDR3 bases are TGCGCCAGCAGCCAAGATCAGCCACTAGTTGTGGGTGAGCAGTTCTTC. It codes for CASSQDQPLVVGEQFF.

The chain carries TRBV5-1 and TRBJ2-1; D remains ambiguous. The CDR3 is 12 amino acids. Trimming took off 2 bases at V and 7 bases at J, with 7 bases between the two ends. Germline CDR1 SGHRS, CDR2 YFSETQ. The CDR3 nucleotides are TGCGCCAGCAGCTTCCCTGGGAATGAGCAGTTCTTC. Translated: CASSFPGNEQFF.

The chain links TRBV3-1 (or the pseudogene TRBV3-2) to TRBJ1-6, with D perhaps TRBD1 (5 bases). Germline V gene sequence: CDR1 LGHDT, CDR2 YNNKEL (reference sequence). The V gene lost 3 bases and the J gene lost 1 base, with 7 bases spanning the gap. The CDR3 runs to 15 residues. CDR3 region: CASSQGVSYNSPLHF. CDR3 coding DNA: TGTGCCAGCAGCCAGGGGGTTTCCTATAATTCACCCCTCCACTTT.

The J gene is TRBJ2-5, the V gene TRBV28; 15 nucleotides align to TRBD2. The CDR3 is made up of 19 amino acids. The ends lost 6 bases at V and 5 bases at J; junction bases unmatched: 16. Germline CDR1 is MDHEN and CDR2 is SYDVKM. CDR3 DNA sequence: TGTGCCAGCAGCCCCACGGGGACTAGCGGGAGGTTAAGGGGTGAGACCCAGTACTTC. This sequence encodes CASSPTGTSGRLRGETQYF.

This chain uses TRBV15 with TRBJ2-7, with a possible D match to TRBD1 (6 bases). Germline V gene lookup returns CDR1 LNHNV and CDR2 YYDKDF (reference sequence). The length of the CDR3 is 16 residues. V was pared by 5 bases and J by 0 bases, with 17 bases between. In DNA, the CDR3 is TGTGCCACCAGCCGCTCGAAGGGGGTAGTCTCCTACGAGCAGTACTTC. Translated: CATSRSKGVVSYEQYF.